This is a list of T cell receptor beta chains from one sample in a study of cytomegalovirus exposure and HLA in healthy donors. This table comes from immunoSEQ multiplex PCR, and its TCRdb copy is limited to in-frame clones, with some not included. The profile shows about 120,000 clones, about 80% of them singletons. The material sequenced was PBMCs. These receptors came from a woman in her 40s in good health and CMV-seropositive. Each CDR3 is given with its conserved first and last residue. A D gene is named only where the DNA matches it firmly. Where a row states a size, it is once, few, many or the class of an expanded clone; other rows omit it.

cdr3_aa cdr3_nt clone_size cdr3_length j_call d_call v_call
CASSQNSNQPQHF TGTGCCAGCAGTCAGAATAGCAATCAGCCCCAGCATTTT once 13 TRBJ1-5 . TRBV2
CAIMGGMVGYEQYF TGTGCCATCATGGGGGGAATGGTTGGGTACGAGCAGTACTTC . 14 TRBJ2-7 . TRBV10-3
CASSRDRRNTGELFF TGTGCCAGCAGTCGTGACAGGAGGAACACCGGGGAGCTGTTTTTT . 15 TRBJ2-2 . TRBV6-5
CAWCKELNQPQHF TGTGCCTGGTGTAAAGAGCTCAATCAGCCCCAGCATTTT . 13 TRBJ1-5 . TRBV30
CASSITGELFF TGTGCCAGCAGCATAACCGGGGAGCTGTTTTTT . 11 TRBJ2-2 . TRBV5-6
CASSQSGYQYF TGTGCCAGCAGTCAGAGCGGGTACCAGTACTTC . 11 TRBJ2-5 . TRBV7-9
CASSLARGKGTEAFF TGTGCCAGCAGCTTGGCCCGGGGGAAGGGGACTGAAGCTTTCTTT . 15 TRBJ1-1 . TRBV5-4
CASSYSMGQHGNTIYF TGTGCCAGCAGTTACTCGATGGGGCAACACGGAAACACCATATATTTT . 16 TRBJ1-3 . TRBV6-5
CAIKGDYSGANVLTF TGTGCCATAAAGGGGGACTACTCTGGGGCCAACGTCCTGACTTTC . 15 TRBJ2-6 . TRBV10-3
CASSLRTDTQYF TGTGCCAGCAGCCTCCGGACAGATACGCAGTATTTT . 12 TRBJ2-3 . TRBV7-2
CASRGLAVSTDTQYF TGTGCCAGCAGGGGACTAGCGGTATCCACAGATACGCAGTATTTT few 15 TRBJ2-3 TRBD2 TRBV6-5
CASSQAGSRVDNEQFF TGCGCCAGCAGCCAGGCCGGGAGTCGGGTTGACAATGAGCAGTTCTTC . 16 TRBJ2-1 . TRBV4-3
CASSEGQSNSPLHF TGTGCCAGCAGCGAGGGACAGTCTAATTCACCCCTCCACTTT . 14 TRBJ1-6 TRBD1 TRBV9
CASSRTSTENTQYF TGTGCCAGCAGTCGCACTTCGACTGAGAATACGCAGTATTTT once 14 TRBJ2-3 . TRBV6-5
CASSFTRQGHQPQHF TGTGCCAGCAGTTTCACCCGACAGGGGCATCAGCCCCAGCATTTT . 15 TRBJ1-5 TRBD1 TRBV27
CASSLGLRRASTDTQYF TGCGCCAGCAGCCTGGGACTACGAAGAGCTAGCACAGATACGCAGTATTTT few 17 TRBJ2-3 TRBD2 TRBV5-1
CASSVGAGGYNEQFF TGTGCCAGCAGCGTAGGGGCAGGGGGGTATAATGAGCAGTTCTTC . 15 TRBJ2-1 . TRBV9
CASSPSSYSYNEQFF TGTGCCAGCAGCCCCTCTTCCTACTCCTACAATGAGCAGTTCTTC . 15 TRBJ2-1 . TRBV7-3
CASSDSSGADTQYF TGTGCCAGCAGTGACTCGAGCGGCGCAGATACGCAGTATTTT . 14 TRBJ2-3 . TRBV6-4
CASIERWVNRWAQETQYF TGCGCCAGCATCGAACGGTGGGTTAACAGGTGGGCCCAAGAGACCCAGTACTTC few 18 TRBJ2-5 . TRBV10-1
CASSIQGAFSGELFF TGCGCCAGCAGCATCCAGGGCGCTTTTTCCGGGGAGCTGTTTTTT . 15 TRBJ2-2 . TRBV5-1
CASRPTSGGEKEQYF TGTGCCAGCAGACCGACTAGCGGGGGAGAAAAAGAGCAGTACTTC . 15 TRBJ2-7 TRBD2 TRBV2
CASSLTTATQYF TGTGCCAGCTCACTGACGACAGCTACCCAGTACTTC . 12 TRBJ2-5 . TRBV18
CAWKPGGLAKNIQYF TGTGCCTGGAAGCCCGGGGGGCTGGCCAAAAACATTCAGTACTTC few 15 TRBJ2-4 . TRBV30
CASVSQAEAFTQYF TGTGCCAGCGTGTCACAAGCGGAGGCATTTACGCAGTATTTT few 14 TRBJ2-3 . TRBV27
CASSTGQGNSPLHF TGTGCCAGCAGTACGGGACAGGGTAATTCACCCCTCCACTTT . 14 TRBJ1-6 TRBD1 TRBV6-5
CASSDREGETQYF TGTGCCAGCAGTGACAGGGAGGGAGAGACCCAGTACTTC . 13 TRBJ2-5 TRBD2 TRBV6-1
CASREESGRVYNEQFF TGTGCCAGCAGAGAAGAGAGCGGGAGGGTTTACAATGAGCAGTTCTTC once 16 TRBJ2-1 TRBD2 TRBV27
CATSPQAGVSLDTQYF TGTGCCACCAGTCCCCAGGCGGGGGTTTCCCTGGATACGCAGTATTTT . 16 TRBJ2-3 TRBD2 TRBV15
CASSERTGGDYGYTF TGTGCCAGCAGTGAGAGGACAGGGGGCGACTATGGCTACACCTTC . 15 TRBJ1-2 TRBD1 TRBV2
CASSLRGEDTQYF TGTGCCAGCAGTCTCCGGGGGGAGGATACGCAGTATTTT . 13 TRBJ2-3 TRBD2 TRBV5-4
CASSVDLGSQETQYF TGTGCCAGCAGCGTAGATTTGGGCTCCCAAGAGACCCAGTACTTC . 15 TRBJ2-5 . TRBV9
CASSPGLVSNEQFF TGTGCCAGCAGCCCGGGACTAGTCTCCAATGAGCAGTTCTTC . 14 TRBJ2-1 TRBD2 TRBV4-2
CASTDTSGGKNIQYF TGTGCCAGCACAGATACTAGCGGGGGAAAAAACATTCAGTACTTC . 15 TRBJ2-4 TRBD2 TRBV6-1
CASSMVTENTEAFF TGTGCCAGTAGTATGGTAACAGAGAACACTGAAGCTTTCTTT . 14 TRBJ1-1 . TRBV19
CASSLKDKNNEQFF TGTGCCAGCAGCCTAAAGGACAAGAACAATGAGCAGTTCTTC . 14 TRBJ2-1 . TRBV7-9
CASSEGGRRDEAFF TGTGCCAGCAGTGAGGGTGGCCGGCGGGATGAAGCTTTCTTT . 14 TRBJ1-1 . TRBV2
CASTGGSSSGANVLTF TGTGCCAGTACTGGGGGGTCAAGCTCTGGGGCCAACGTCCTGACTTTC once 16 TRBJ2-6 . TRBV19
CASSLGQGAEAFF TGTGCCAGCAGCTTAGGGCAGGGCGCTGAAGCTTTCTTT . 13 TRBJ1-1 . TRBV7-8
CASSWGGWETQYF TGTGCCAGCAGTTGGGGCGGTTGGGAGACCCAGTACTTC . 13 TRBJ2-5 . TRBV7-9
CASSIVPPGGIQPQHF TGTGCCAGTAGTATAGTACCCCCAGGGGGGATTCAGCCCCAGCATTTT . 16 TRBJ1-5 TRBD1 TRBV19
CASSLAGTSGSHEQYF TGTGCCAGCAGCTTGGCCGGGACTAGCGGGTCCCACGAGCAGTACTTC . 16 TRBJ2-7 TRBD2 TRBV7-2
CASRGGLEDEQYF TGTGCCAGCAGGGGGGGACTAGAGGACGAGCAGTACTTC . 13 TRBJ2-7 TRBD2 TRBV6-5
CASSLVRETDTQYF TGTGCCAGCAGCTTAGTGAGGGAAACAGATACGCAGTATTTT few 14 TRBJ2-3 . TRBV7-2